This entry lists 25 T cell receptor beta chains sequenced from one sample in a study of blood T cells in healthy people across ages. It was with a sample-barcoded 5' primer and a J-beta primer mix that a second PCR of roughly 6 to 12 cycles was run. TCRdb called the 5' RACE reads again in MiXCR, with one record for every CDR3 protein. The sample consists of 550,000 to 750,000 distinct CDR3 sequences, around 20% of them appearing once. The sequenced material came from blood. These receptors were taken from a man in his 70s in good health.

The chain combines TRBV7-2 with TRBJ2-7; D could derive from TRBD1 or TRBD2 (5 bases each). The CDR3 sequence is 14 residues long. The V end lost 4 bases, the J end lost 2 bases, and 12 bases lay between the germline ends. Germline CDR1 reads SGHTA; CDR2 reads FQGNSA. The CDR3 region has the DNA TGTGCCAGCAGCTCGGGGCCCGGGACCTACGAGCAGTACTTC. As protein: CASSSGPGTYEQYF.

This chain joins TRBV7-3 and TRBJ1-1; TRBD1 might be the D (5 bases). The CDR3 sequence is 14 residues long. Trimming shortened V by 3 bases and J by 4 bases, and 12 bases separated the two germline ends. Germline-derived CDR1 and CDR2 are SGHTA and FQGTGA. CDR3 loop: CASSFRGRGTEAFF. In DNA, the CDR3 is TGTGCCAGCAGCTTCCGGGGAAGGGGCACTGAAGCTTTCTTT.

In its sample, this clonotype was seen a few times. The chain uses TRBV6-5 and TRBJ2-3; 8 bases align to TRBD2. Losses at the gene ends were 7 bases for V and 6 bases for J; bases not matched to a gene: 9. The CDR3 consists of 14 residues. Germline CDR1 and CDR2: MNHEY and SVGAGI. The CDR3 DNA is TGTGCCAGCACGGCGGGAGGCCATACGGATACGCAGTATTTT. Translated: CASTAGGHTDTQYF.

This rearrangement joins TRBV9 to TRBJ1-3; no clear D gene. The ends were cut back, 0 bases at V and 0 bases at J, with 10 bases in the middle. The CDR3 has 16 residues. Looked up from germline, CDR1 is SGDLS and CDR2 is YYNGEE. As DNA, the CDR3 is TGTGCCAGCAGCGTAGCAAAGCAGCTCTCTGGAAACACCATATATTTT. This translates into CASSVAKQLSGNTIYF. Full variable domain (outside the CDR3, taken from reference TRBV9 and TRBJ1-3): DSGVTQTPKHLITATGQRVTLRCSPRSGDLSVYWYQQSLDQGLQFLIQYYNGEERAKGNILERFSAQQFPDLHSELNLSSLELGDSALYFCASSVAKQLSGNTIYFGEGSWLTVV.

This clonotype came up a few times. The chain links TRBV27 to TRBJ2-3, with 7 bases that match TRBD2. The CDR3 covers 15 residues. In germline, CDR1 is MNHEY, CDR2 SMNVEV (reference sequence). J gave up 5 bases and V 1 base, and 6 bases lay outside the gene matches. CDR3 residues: CASSLFGLVVDTQYF. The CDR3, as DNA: TGTGCCAGCAGTTTATTTGGACTAGTGGTAGATACGCAGTATTTT.

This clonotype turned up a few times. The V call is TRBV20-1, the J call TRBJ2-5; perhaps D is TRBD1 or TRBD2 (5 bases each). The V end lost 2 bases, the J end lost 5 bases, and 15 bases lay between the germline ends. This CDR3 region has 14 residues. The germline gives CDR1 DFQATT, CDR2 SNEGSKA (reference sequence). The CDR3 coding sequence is TGCAGTGCTAGATCCAGGGTATCGGGGGAGACCCAGTACTTC. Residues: CSARSRVSGETQYF.

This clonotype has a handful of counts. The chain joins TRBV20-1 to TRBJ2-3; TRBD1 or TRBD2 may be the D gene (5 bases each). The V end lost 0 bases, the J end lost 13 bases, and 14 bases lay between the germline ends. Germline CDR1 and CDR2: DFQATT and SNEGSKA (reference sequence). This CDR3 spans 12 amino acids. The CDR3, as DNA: TGCAGTGCTAGAGATGGGACGGCTGGGGAGTATTTT. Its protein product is CSARDGTAGEYF.

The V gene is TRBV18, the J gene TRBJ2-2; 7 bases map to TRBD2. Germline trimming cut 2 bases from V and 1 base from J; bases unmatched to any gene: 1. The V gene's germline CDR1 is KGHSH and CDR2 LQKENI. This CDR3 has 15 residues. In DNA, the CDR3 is TGTGCCAGCTCACCAGGACTAGAGAACACCGGGGAGCTGTTTTTT. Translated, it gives CASSPGLENTGELFF.

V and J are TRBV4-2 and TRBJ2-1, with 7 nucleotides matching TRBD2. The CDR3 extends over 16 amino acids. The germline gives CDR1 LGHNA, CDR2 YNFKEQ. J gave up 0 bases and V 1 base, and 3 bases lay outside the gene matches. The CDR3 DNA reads TGTGCCAGCAGCCAAGTTTTAGCGGGCTCCTACAATGAGCAGTTCTTC. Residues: CASSQVLAGSYNEQFF.

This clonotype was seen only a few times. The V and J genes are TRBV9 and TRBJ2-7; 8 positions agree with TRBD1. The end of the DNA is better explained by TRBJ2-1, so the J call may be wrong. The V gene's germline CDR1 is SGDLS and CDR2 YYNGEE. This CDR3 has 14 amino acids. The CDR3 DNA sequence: TGTGCCAGCAGCTTTAAGGACAGGGCCGATGAGCAGTTCTTC. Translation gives CASSFKDRADEQFF.

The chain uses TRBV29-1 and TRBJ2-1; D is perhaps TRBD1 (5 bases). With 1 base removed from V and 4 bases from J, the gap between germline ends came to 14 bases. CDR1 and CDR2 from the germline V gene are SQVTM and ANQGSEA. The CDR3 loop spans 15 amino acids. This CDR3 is CSVEGAKGVYNEQFF. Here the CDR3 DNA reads TGCAGCGTTGAAGGGGCCAAAGGGGTGTACAATGAGCAGTTCTTC.

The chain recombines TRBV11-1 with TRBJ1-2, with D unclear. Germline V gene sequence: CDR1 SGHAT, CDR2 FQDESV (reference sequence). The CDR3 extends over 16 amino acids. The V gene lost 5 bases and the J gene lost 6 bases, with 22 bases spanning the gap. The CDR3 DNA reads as TGTGCCAGCAGCGAAGGAACCGGGAGAGGAGAGGATGGCTACACCTTC. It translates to CASSEGTGRGEDGYTF.

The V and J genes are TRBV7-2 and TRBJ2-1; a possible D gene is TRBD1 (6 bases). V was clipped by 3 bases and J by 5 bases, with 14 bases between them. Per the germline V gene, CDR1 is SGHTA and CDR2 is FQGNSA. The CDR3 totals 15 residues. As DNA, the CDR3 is TGTGCCAGCAGCTTGCAGACAGGCAGGGACAATGAGCAGTTCTTC. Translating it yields CASSLQTGRDNEQFF.

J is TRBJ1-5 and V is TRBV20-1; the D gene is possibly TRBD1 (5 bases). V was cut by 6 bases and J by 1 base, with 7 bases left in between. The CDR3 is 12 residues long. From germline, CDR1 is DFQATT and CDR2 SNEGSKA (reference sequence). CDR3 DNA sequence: TGCAGTGCCAGACAGAGCAATCAGCCCCAGCATTTT. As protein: CSARQSNQPQHF.

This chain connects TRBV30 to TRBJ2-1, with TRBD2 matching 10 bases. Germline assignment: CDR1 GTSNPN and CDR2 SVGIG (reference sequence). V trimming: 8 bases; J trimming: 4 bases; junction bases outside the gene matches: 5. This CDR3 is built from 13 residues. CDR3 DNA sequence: TGTGCCCTTGGACTAGCGGAGTACAATGAGCAGTTCTTC. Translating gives CALGLAEYNEQFF.

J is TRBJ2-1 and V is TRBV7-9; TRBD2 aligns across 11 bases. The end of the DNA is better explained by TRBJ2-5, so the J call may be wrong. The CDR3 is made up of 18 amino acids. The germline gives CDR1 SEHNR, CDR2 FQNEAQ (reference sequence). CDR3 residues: CASSPLAGGGGVQETQYF. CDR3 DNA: TGTGCCAGCAGCCCCCTAGCGGGAGGAGGAGGGGTCCAAGAGACCCAGTACTTC.

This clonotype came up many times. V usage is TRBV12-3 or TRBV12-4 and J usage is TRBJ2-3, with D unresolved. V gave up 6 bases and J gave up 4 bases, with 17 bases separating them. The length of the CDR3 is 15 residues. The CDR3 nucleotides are TGTGCCAGCAGCCTAACTTCGCTCCGCGCAGATACGCAGTATTTT. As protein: CASSLTSLRADTQYF.

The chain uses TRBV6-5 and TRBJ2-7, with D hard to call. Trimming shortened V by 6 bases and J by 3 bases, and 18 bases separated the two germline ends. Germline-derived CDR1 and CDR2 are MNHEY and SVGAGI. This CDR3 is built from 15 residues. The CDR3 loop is CASSYRTNGVYEQYF. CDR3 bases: TGTGCCAGCAGCTATCGCACTAACGGAGTCTACGAGCAGTACTTC.

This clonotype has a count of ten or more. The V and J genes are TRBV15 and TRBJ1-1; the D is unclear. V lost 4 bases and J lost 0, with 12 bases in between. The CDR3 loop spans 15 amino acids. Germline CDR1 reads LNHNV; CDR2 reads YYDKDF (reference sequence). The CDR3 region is CATSNLVPLNTEAFF. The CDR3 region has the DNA TGTGCCACCAGCAACTTGGTACCTTTGAACACTGAAGCTTTCTTT.

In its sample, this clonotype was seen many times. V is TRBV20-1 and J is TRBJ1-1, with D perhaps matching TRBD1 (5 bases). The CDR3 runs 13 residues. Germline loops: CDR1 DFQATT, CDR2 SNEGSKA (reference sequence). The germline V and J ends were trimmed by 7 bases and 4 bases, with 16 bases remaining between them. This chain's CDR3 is CSVESGGGTEAFF. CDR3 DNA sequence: TGCAGTGTTGAGAGCGGGGGTGGCACTGAAGCTTTCTTT.

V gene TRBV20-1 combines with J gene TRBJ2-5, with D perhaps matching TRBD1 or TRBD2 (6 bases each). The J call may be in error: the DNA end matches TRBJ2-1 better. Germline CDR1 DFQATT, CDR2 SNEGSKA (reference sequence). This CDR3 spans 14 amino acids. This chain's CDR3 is CSAGGGLRWGEQFF. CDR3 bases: TGCAGTGCCGGAGGGGGATTAAGGTGGGGTGAGCAGTTCTTC.

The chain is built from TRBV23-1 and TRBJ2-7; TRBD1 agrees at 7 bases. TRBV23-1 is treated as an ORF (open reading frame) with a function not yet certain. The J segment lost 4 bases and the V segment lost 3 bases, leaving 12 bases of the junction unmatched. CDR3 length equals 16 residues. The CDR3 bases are TGCGCCAGCAGTCACGGATTGGACAGGCCGGCGTACGAGCAGTACTTC. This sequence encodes CASSHGLDRPAYEQYF.

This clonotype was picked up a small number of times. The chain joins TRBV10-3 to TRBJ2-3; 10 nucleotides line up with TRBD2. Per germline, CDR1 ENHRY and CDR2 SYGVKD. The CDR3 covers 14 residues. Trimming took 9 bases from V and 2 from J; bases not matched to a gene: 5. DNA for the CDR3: TGTGCCATACGAGCGGGAGGGTCCACAGATACGCAGTATTTT. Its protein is CAIRAGGSTDTQYF.

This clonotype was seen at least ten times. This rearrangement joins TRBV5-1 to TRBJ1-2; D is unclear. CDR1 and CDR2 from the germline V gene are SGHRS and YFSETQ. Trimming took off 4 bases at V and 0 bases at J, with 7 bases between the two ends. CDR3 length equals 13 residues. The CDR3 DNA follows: TGCGCCAGCAGCGTCAGAGCTAACTATGGCTACACCTTC. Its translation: CASSVRANYGYTF. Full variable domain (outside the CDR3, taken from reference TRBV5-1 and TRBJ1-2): KAGVTQTPRYLIKTRGQQVTLSCSPISGHRSVSWYQQTPGQGLQFLFEYFSETQRNKGNFPGRFSGRQFSNSRSEMNVSTLELGDSALYLCASSVRANYGYTFGSGTRLTVV.

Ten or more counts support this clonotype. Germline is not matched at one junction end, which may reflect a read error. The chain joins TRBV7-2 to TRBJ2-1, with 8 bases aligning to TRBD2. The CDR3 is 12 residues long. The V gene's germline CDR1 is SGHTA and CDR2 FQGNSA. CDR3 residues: CASSLSGNGQFF. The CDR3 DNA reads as TGTGCCAGCAGCCTTAGCGGGAATGGGCAGTTCTTC.